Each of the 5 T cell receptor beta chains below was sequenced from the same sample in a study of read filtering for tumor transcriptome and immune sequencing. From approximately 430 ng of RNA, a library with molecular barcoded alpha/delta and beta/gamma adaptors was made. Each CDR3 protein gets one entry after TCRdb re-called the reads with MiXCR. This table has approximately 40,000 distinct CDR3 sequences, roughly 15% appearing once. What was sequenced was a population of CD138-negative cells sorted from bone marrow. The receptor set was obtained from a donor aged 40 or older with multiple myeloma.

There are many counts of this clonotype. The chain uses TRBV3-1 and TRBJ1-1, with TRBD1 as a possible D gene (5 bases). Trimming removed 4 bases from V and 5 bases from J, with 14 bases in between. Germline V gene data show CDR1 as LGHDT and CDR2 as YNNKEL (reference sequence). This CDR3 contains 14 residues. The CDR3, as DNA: TGTGCCAGCAGCCGCGAAGGGGCAGGGACTGAAGCTTTCTTT. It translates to CASSREGAGTEAFF.

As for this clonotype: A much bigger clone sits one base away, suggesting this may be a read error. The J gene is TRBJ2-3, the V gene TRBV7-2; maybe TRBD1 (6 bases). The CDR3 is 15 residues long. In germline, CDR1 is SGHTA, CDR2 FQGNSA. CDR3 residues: CASSLQGMGTDTRYF. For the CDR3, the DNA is TGTGCCAGCAGCTTACAGGGGATGGGCACAGATACGCGGTATTTT.

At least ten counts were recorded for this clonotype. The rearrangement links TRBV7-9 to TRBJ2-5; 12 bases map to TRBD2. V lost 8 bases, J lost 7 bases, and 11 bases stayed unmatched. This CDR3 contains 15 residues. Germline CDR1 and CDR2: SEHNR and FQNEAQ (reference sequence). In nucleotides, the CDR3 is TGTGCCAGCGGTGCACTAGCGGGAGGCCCAGGGACCCAGTACTTC. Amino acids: CASGALAGGPGTQYF.

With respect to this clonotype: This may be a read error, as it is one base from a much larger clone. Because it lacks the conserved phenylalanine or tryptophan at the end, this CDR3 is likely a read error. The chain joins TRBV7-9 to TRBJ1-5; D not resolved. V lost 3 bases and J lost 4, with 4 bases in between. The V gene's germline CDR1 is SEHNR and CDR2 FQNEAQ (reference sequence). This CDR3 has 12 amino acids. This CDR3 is CASSLQNQPQHL. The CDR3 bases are TGTGCCAGCAGCTTGCAGAATCAGCCCCAGCATCTT.

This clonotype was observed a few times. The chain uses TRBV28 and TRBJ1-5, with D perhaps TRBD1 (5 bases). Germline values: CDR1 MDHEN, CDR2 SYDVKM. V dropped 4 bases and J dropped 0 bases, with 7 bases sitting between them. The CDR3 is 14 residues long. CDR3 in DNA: TGTGCCAGCAGTTCAGGGTCTAGCAATCAGCCCCAGCATTTT. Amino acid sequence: CASSSGSSNQPQHF.